This T cell receptor (beta chain) was documented in a study of CD8+ T cells in alopecia areata. As for the study in general: Tofacitinib lasted 6 to 18 months, then 6 months off drug. Study-wide findings and caveats: Across lesional scalp, and particularly alopecia totalis/universalis, clonality surpassed that of normal scalp. The link between baseline CD8+ expansion and response remains uncertain with one nonresponder.

Treatment: oral pan-JAK inhibitor, 5-10 mg twice daily. Lesional scalp punch biopsies and peripheral blood were collected from alopecia areata patients. This CDR3 has 16 amino acids. The V gene's germline CDR1 is SQVTM and CDR2 ANQGSEA. The V end lost 4 bases, the J end lost 2 bases, and 21 bases lay between the germline ends. cDNA reverse transcribed from extracted RNA served as the sequencing template. Data came from immunoSEQ multiplex PCR; TCRdb stores just in-frame clones and leaves some out. The sample lists 80,000 to 100,000 clones, around 44% occurring once. This clone turned up a few times. Its antigen is as yet unknown.

This specimen was CD8+ T cells sorted from blood, taken at week 24, from a patient treated with tofacitinib. This receptor was obtained from a human donor with alopecia areata. The chain is built from TRBV29-1 and TRBJ2-7; D call uncertain. CDR3 DNA sequence: TGCAGCGTTGCCCCCTGGGGTAACAAGATGCCCTACGAGCAGTACTTC. This gives the protein CSVAPWGNKMPYEQYF.